Listed below are T cell receptor beta chains from one sample, sequenced in a study of PD-1 blockade in classical Hodgkin lymphoma. Here immunoSEQ multiplex PCR was the method, and the copy in TCRdb shows in-frame clones only, minus some. The data hold fewer than 3,500 clones, with around 75% observed a single time. The sequencing used CD8+ T cells from blood, collected before the fourth cycle of nivolumab. The receptors come from a human donor with classical Hodgkin lymphoma. The CDR3 runs from the conserved cysteine through the conserved F or W. A D gene is named only where the DNA matches it firmly. Some rows mark clone size as missing; the rest say once, few, many or name a class of expanded clone.

size: -
D: TRBD2
J: TRBJ2-2
V: TRBV27
DNA: TGTGCCAGCAACCCGGGGGGTTTGGCGAGGGAGCTGTTTTTT
CDR3: CASNPGGLARELFF

size: -
D: -
J: TRBJ2-7
V: TRBV7-8
DNA: TGTGCCAGCAGCTTCCCGGGACCCTCGTCCTACGAGCAGTACTTC
CDR3: CASSFPGPSSYEQYF

size: -
D: -
J: TRBJ2-1
V: TRBV7-9
DNA: TGTGCCAGCAGCCGCCGGGTGGGCGGTAAGTACAATGAGCAGTTCTTC
CDR3: CASSRRVGGKYNEQFF

size: -
D: -
J: TRBJ2-7
V: TRBV28
DNA: TGTGCCAGCAGTCCACAGGTAGCAGGCCACGAGCAGTACTTC
CDR3: CASSPQVAGHEQYF

size: few
D: -
J: TRBJ2-7
V: TRBV29-1
DNA: TGCAGCGTGCCAGACGGGAACTCCTACGAGCAGTACTTC
CDR3: CSVPDGNSYEQYF

size: -
D: -
J: TRBJ1-1
V: TRBV9
DNA: TGTGCCAGCAGCCCCCAAGGGACGGGGGGAGCTGAAGCTTTCTTT
CDR3: CASSPQGTGGAEAFF

size: -
D: -
J: TRBJ2-2
V: TRBV29-1
DNA: TGCAGCGTTGAAGGAAGGTCCGGGGAGCTGTTTTTT
CDR3: CSVEGRSGELFF

size: -
D: TRBD2
J: TRBJ2-5
V: TRBV4-1
DNA: TGCGCCAGCAGCCAGGGGGGGGAGGAGACCCAGTACTTC
CDR3: CASSQGGEETQYF

size: few
D: -
J: TRBJ1-4
V: TRBV13
DNA: TGTGCCAGCAGCCCATCCCCGGCGACCACCGAAAAACTGTTTTTT
CDR3: CASSPSPATTEKLFF

size: -
D: -
J: TRBJ2-2
V: TRBV19
DNA: TGTGCCAGTAGTATAGTGCGGACCGGGGAGCTGTTTTTT
CDR3: CASSIVRTGELFF

size: few
D: TRBD1
J: TRBJ2-7
V: TRBV27
DNA: TGTGCCAGCAGTCCGGACAGGGGCGAGCAGTACTTC
CDR3: CASSPDRGEQYF

size: -
D: TRBD2
J: TRBJ2-7
V: TRBV2
DNA: TGTGCCAGTGATACGGGGGGGACTAGCGCATCCTACGAGCAGTACTTC
CDR3: CASDTGGTSASYEQYF

size: -
D: -
J: TRBJ2-1
V: TRBV27
DNA: TGTGCCAGCAGTTTAGGGGGAGGCGGCAATGAGCAGTTCTTC
CDR3: CASSLGGGGNEQFF

size: -
D: TRBD1
J: TRBJ2-7
V: TRBV6-1
DNA: TGTGCCAGCAGTGAAGGGGACAGCATGTACGAGCAGTACTTC
CDR3: CASSEGDSMYEQYF

size: -
D: TRBD1
J: TRBJ1-1
V: TRBV9
DNA: TGTGCCAGCAGCGTAACCGACAGGGTCACTAAAGCTTTCTTT
CDR3: CASSVTDRVTKAFF

size: once
D: TRBD2
J: TRBJ2-7
V: TRBV27
DNA: TGTGCCAGCAGTTTATCACTAGCGGGAGTCGAGCAGTACTTC
CDR3: CASSLSLAGVEQYF

size: medium-sized
D: -
J: TRBJ2-7
V: TRBV11-2
DNA: TGTGCCAGCAGCTTAGAAGCCTACGAGCAGTACTTC
CDR3: CASSLEAYEQYF

size: -
D: -
J: TRBJ1-4
V: TRBV11-2
DNA: TGTGCCAGCAGCTTAGACCCTTCTGAAAAACTGTTTTTT
CDR3: CASSLDPSEKLFF

size: -
D: TRBD2
J: TRBJ2-1
V: TRBV11-2
DNA: TGTGCCAGCAGACCAAGCGGGAGCCATGAGCAGTTCTTC
CDR3: CASRPSGSHEQFF

size: -
D: TRBD2
J: TRBJ2-5
V: TRBV7-9
DNA: TGTGCCAGCAGCTTGGGTCCAGCGGGAGGGGAGACCCAGTACTTC
CDR3: CASSLGPAGGETQYF

size: -
D: TRBD2
J: TRBJ2-3
V: TRBV28
DNA: TGTGCCAGCAGCCCGTCGTGGGGGAGGGATGTAGATACGCAGTATTTT
CDR3: CASSPSWGRDVDTQYF

size: -
D: TRBD1
J: TRBJ1-1
V: TRBV11-2
DNA: TGTGCCAGCAGCTTAGGACAGGGAGGGACTGAAGCTTTCTTT
CDR3: CASSLGQGGTEAFF

size: few
D: -
J: TRBJ2-2
V: TRBV28
DNA: TGTGCCAGCAGTTTTAGGCGGCTAGGAAAGGGTAGCACCGGGGAGCTGTTTTTT
CDR3: CASSFRRLGKGSTGELFF

size: -
D: -
J: TRBJ1-5
V: TRBV6-9
DNA: TGTGCCAGCAGTTATACGGGGGAATGGAATCAGCCCCAGCATTTT
CDR3: CASSYTGEWNQPQHF

size: -
D: TRBD1
J: TRBJ1-1
V: TRBV2
DNA: TGTGCCAGCAGTGAGGTACAGGGGGCGACCACTGAAGCTTTCTTT
CDR3: CASSEVQGATTEAFF

size: -
D: TRBD1
J: TRBJ1-2
V: TRBV19
DNA: TGTGCCAGTAGTTTGGGACAGGGGGCTGGCTATGGCTACACCTTC
CDR3: CASSLGQGAGYGYTF

size: once
D: TRBD2
J: TRBJ2-5
V: TRBV7-9
DNA: TGTGCCAGCAGCTTCTCCGCTAGCGGACAAGAGACCCAGTACTTC
CDR3: CASSFSASGQETQYF

size: -
D: TRBD1
J: TRBJ2-2
V: TRBV7-9
DNA: TGTGCCAGCAGGTCTCCGGGACAGGGGACCGGGGAGCTGTTTTTT
CDR3: CASRSPGQGTGELFF

size: -
D: -
J: TRBJ1-6
V: TRBV5-1
DNA: TGCGCCAGCAGCTTGACAAGTGATTCACCCCTCCACTTT
CDR3: CASSLTSDSPLHF

size: -
D: -
J: TRBJ2-1
V: TRBV27
DNA: TGTGCCAGCAGTTTATTCGACTCCTACAATGAGCAGTTCTTC
CDR3: CASSLFDSYNEQFF

size: -
D: TRBD1
J: TRBJ1-3
V: TRBV2
DNA: TGTGCCAGCAGTCTACCGGGACAGGGTTCAAACACCATATATTTT
CDR3: CASSLPGQGSNTIYF

size: -
D: -
J: TRBJ2-1
V: TRBV29-1
DNA: TGCAGCGTTGGGCCTGGGGCTGGTTTGGAGCAGTTCTTC
CDR3: CSVGPGAGLEQFF

size: once
D: -
J: TRBJ1-3
V: TRBV9
DNA: TGTGCCAGCAGCGATTCCGTTAGCGACTCTGGAAACACCATATATTTT
CDR3: CASSDSVSDSGNTIYF

size: -
D: TRBD2
J: TRBJ2-2
V: TRBV30
DNA: TGTGCCTGGAGTGTAACCGGGAGGGAGGCCGGGGAGCTGTTTTTT
CDR3: CAWSVTGREAGELFF

size: -
D: -
J: TRBJ2-1
V: TRBV5-1
DNA: TGCGCCAGCAGCTTGTCTAGTGGGAGTACCCGCTACAATGAGCAGTTCTTC
CDR3: CASSLSSGSTRYNEQFF

size: few
D: -
J: TRBJ2-5
V: TRBV27
DNA: TGTGCCAGCAGTTTCGTCACAGGGGAGACCCAGTACTTC
CDR3: CASSFVTGETQYF

size: -
D: TRBD1
J: TRBJ2-2
V: TRBV13
DNA: TGTGCCAGCAGCGACGACAGGGGGAGCGCCGGGGAGCTGTTTTTT
CDR3: CASSDDRGSAGELFF

size: -
D: TRBD2
J: TRBJ2-7
V: TRBV6-5
DNA: TGTGCCAGCAGTTACCGGGAGGACTCCTACGAGCAGTACTTC
CDR3: CASSYREDSYEQYF

size: -
D: TRBD2
J: TRBJ2-1
V: TRBV27
DNA: TGTGCCAGCAGTTTATCAAGCGGGAGAATTGTTGATGAGCAGTTCTTC
CDR3: CASSLSSGRIVDEQFF

size: -
D: TRBD2
J: TRBJ2-1
V: TRBV6-4
DNA: TGTGCCAGCAGTGTGGAGACTAGCGGGAGCGATGAGCAGTTCTTC
CDR3: CASSVETSGSDEQFF

size: -
D: -
J: TRBJ2-5
V: TRBV9
DNA: TGTGCCAGCAGCGTATCTGGGGGGCTCGAGACCCAGTACTTC
CDR3: CASSVSGGLETQYF

size: few
D: -
J: TRBJ2-7
V: TRBV6-1
DNA: TGTGCCAGCCGACCCGGGGGAGGCCTCGAGCAGTACTTC
CDR3: CASRPGGGLEQYF

size: once
D: -
J: TRBJ2-7
V: TRBV27
DNA: TGTGCCAGCAGCCCAGGACAGCCCCTATCCGAGCAGTACTTC
CDR3: CASSPGQPLSEQYF

size: -
D: -
J: TRBJ2-5
V: TRBV5-4
DNA: TGTGCCAGCAGTCAGTTATTGGGAGAAGAGACCCAGTACTTC
CDR3: CASSQLLGEETQYF